This TCR beta chain was observed in a study of Ad26.COV2.S vaccination and SARS-CoV-2 variants. Broader study findings: Marked by substantial breadth, spike-specific CD8+ and CD4+ T cell responses were reportedly seen after vaccination. Vaccinees and placebo recipients showed similar non-spike TCR breadth.

On this clone: Its antigen is unknown.

The protocol was immunoSEQ multiplex PCR, while the TCRdb copy is restricted to in-frame clones and leaves out a portion. This table holds hundreds of thousands of clones, roughly 90% found once. Treatment specified: around 19 received Ad26.COV2.S at low or high dose, single or two shots; about 5 received placebo; per-sample allocation not given. Sampling was done on day 63 after the first vaccine or placebo injection. The TCR was taken from a person aged 18-60 years who received the Ad26.COV2.S COVID-19 vaccine or a placebo. This specimen was peripheral blood, taken in a trial of Ad26.COV2.S vaccine versus placebo.

CDR3 sequence: CASSPRTSGYNEQFF. The CDR3 DNA sequence: TGTGCCAGCTCACCTCGGACTAGCGGGTACAATGAGCAGTTCTTC. The V and J genes are TRBV18 and TRBJ2-1; 11 bases are a match to TRBD2. This CDR3 spans 15 amino acids. The V and J ends lost 3 bases and 4 bases, in that order; junction bases with no gene match: 2. Germline V gene sequence: CDR1 KGHSH, CDR2 LQKENI.